This note documents a single TCR beta chain sequence. Its specificity is unknown. As to time point: late sampling 161 to 241 days after vaccination in three convalescent patients. The sample's treatment: 10-day PBMC culture with coronavirus spike peptide pools or control peptides (ViraFEST assay). The sample is drawn from a study of vaccination and CD4 T cells after COVID-19. About the research overall: At days 161 to 241 post-vaccination, as well as at day 14, three convalescent patients were sampled. The cells were exposed to overlapping spike peptides originating from SARS-CoV-2, HCoV-NL63, HCoV-OC43 and HCoV-229E for stimulation.

Sequencing of the DNA from cultured CD4+ T cells was carried out with the Oncomine TCR Beta short-read assay. In TCRdb, the PCR reads were re-called with MiXCR into one record per CDR3 protein. The sample lists more than 20,000 distinct CDR3 sequences, around a third seen once, with roughly an eighth in the top ten. This TCR was recovered from a human donor who had recovered from COVID-19. The sequencing used CD4+ T cells from blood, cultured in vitro, collected about 7 months after SARS-CoV-2 vaccination.

CDR3 nucleotide sequence: TGCGCCAGCAGCCAAGATCCTTGGGGACAGGGGGAGAACACTGAAGCTTTCTTT. This translates into CASSQDPWGQGENTEAFF. The chain has TRBV4-1 and TRBJ1-1, with 11 bases aligning to TRBD1. In germline, CDR1 is MGHRA, CDR2 YSYEKL. The CDR3 spans 18 residues. Trimming took 0 bases from V and 1 from J; bases not matched to a gene: 7.